This T cell receptor (beta chain) was recorded in a study of cytomegalovirus exposure and HLA in healthy donors. General study points: A later analysis found that most CMV-associated TCR beta chains appeared HLA-restricted. Specificity for CMV antigens was confirmed in vitro for a few of the CMV-associated chains.

Regarding this clone: Its target is unknown.

The donors comprised healthy bone marrow donors. PCR was performed using 60 Vbeta and 13 Jbeta primers. As handled by the study authors: Later, an analysis found approximately 80 million unique TCR beta chains, and about 9.9 million of these were shared. The repertoire was sequenced with immunoSEQ multiplex PCR; TCRdb's copy has only in-frame clones and lacks some. The D gene and trimming were derived from the DNA, and the V and J assignments and clone size from that table. The sample records around 120,000 clones, about four fifths being singletons. The source of this sequence is a man in his late teens or twenties in good health and CMV-seronegative. Material: PBMCs.

CDR3 nucleotide sequence: TGCGCCAGCAGCCCCAGGGCCGATCAGCCCCAGCATTTT. This codes for CASSPRADQPQHF. The chain couples TRBV4-3 to TRBJ1-5, with TRBD1 as a possible D gene (5 bases). CDR3 size: 13 residues. Trimming removed 4 bases at V and 5 bases at J, with 9 bases between. Germline V gene sequence: CDR1 LGHNA, CDR2 YSLEER.